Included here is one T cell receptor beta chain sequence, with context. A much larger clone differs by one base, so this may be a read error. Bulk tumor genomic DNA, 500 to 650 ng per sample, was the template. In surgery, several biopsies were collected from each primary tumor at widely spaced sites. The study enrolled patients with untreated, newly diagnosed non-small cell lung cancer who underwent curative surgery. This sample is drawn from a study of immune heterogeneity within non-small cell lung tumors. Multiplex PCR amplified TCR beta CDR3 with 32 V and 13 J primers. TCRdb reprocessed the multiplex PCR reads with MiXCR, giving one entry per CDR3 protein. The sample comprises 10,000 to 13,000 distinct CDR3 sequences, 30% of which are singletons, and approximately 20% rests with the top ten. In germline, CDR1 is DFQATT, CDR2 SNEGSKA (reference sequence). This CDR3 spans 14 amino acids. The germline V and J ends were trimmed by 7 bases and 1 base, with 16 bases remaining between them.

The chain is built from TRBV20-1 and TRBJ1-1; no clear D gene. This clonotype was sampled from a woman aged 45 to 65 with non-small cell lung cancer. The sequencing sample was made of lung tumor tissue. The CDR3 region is CSVPPRLGNTEAFF. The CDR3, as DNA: TGCAGTGTCCCTCCCCGGTTGGGGAACACTGAAGCTTTCTTT.